This T cell receptor beta chain is from a study of CD4 and CD8 cells across lung adenocarcinoma regions. This clonotype was detected ten times or more. A much larger clone lies a single base off, so this may be a read error. TCRdb passed the PCR reads through MiXCR, listing each CDR3 protein once. The profile covers around 27,000 distinct CDR3 sequences, with about half appearing a single time and roughly 50% taken by the ten largest. Per germline, CDR1 SGHDN and CDR2 FVKESK. The CDR3 spans 17 residues. Germline trimming cut 4 bases from V and 11 bases from J; bases unmatched to any gene: 21. V usage is TRBV14 and J usage is TRBJ2-5, with 8 bases identical to TRBD2. The sample comprised CD8+ T cells from the center of a lung tumor. This clonotype originated in a male donor with lung adenocarcinoma. The CD4 and CD8 labels of this study may be unreliable. CDR3 in DNA: TGTGCCAGCAGCCTCCTGGGACTAGGAGGGGGATACAATGAGCAGTACTTC. Translating it yields CASSLLGLGGGYNEQYF.